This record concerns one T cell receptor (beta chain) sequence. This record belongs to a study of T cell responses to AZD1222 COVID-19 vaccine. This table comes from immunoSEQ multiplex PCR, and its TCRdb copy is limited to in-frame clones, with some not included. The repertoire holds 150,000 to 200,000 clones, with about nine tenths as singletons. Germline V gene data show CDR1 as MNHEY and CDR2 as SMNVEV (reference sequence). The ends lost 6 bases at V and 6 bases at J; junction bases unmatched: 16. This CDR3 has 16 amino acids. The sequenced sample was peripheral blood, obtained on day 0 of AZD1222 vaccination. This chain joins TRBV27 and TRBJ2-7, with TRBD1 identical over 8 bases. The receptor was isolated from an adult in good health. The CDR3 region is CASSLTPDRVGREQYF. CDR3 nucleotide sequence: TGTGCCAGCAGCCTAACCCCGGACAGGGTGGGCCGCGAGCAGTACTTC.